A single sample gave rise to the 23 T cell receptor beta chains below, sequenced in a study of blood T cell repertoires in COVID-19. Libraries were prepared by immunoSEQ multiplex PCR; TCRdb keeps only in-frame clonotypes and omits some of them. The sample lists some 140,000 clones, 65% to 80% occurring once. The sample was peripheral blood. The receptors shown here come from a man aged 80 or over with acute or convalescent COVID-19.

The rearrangement links TRBV19 to TRBJ1-2; D not resolved. The germline CDR1 and CDR2 sequences are LNHDA and SQIVND (reference sequence). The V end lost 7 bases, the J end lost 7 bases, and 19 bases lay between the germline ends. This CDR3 has 14 amino acids. The CDR3 here is CASTMGVSLGGYTF. The DNA for the CDR3 is TGTGCCAGTACCATGGGAGTCAGCTTGGGTGGCTACACCTTC.

This rearrangement joins TRBV7-6 to TRBJ2-1; 9 nucleotides match TRBD2. V lost 7 bases and J lost 6; bases outside the gene matches: 10. The V gene's germline CDR1 is SGHVS and CDR2 FNYEAQ. CDR3 length: 15 amino acids. The CDR3 is CASTPYAGGGNEQFF. The CDR3 DNA reads as TGTGCCAGCACCCCCTATGCGGGGGGGGGCAATGAGCAGTTCTTC. Variable domain in full (rest from reference TRBV7-6 and TRBJ2-1): GAGVSQSPRYKVTKRGQDVALRCDPISGHVSLYWYRQALGQGPEFLTYFNYEAQQDKSGLPNDRFSAERPEGSISTLTIQRTEQRDSAMYRCASTPYAGGGNEQFFGPGTRLTVL.

The J gene is TRBJ1-1, the V gene TRBV5-5; D call uncertain. Trimming left V 5 bases short and J 1 base short, with 9 bases between. The CDR3 runs 13 residues. CDR1 and CDR2 (germline): SGHKS, YYEKEE (reference sequence). The CDR3 nucleotides are TGTGCCAGCAGTTTTTCCCAGAACACTGAAGCTTTCTTT. The encoded protein is CASSFSQNTEAFF. The entire variable domain, with the rest obtained from reference TRBV5-5 and TRBJ1-1, is as follows: DAGVTQSPTHLIKTRGQQVTLRCSPISGHKSVSWYQQVLGQGPQFIFQYYEKEERGRGNFPDRFSARQFPNYSSELNVNALLLGDSALYLCASSFSQNTEAFFGQGTRLTVV.

The chain uses TRBV7-2 and TRBJ1-6; TRBD1 might be the D (5 bases). V lost 5 bases and J lost 8, with 19 bases in between. The CDR3 consists of 16 residues. Germline V gene lookup returns CDR1 SGHTA and CDR2 FQGNSA. This CDR3 reads CASSPLSTVGDSPLHF. In nucleotides, the CDR3 is TGTGCCAGCAGCCCCCTATCGACAGTCGGAGATTCACCCCTCCACTTT.

The J gene is TRBJ2-7, the V gene TRBV5-1; the match to TRBD1 covers 7 bases. V lost 0 bases, J lost 5 bases, and 2 bases stayed unmatched. The CDR3 sequence is 13 residues long. Germline CDR1 and CDR2: SGHRS and YFSETQ. The CDR3 DNA reads as TGCGCCAGCAGCTTGGGACAGGGCGACGAGCAGTACTTC. Translated: CASSLGQGDEQYF.

The rearrangement joins TRBV5-6 to TRBJ1-3; D possibly corresponds to TRBD1 (5 bases). The V and J ends lost 3 bases and 1 base respectively, with 11 bases between them. From germline, CDR1 is SGHDT and CDR2 YYEEEE. This CDR3 is 15 amino acids long. In DNA, the CDR3 is TGTGCCAGCAGCTCCCGGGGGAATTCTGGAAACACCATATATTTT. Translating gives CASSSRGNSGNTIYF.

This sequence joins TRBV5-6 and TRBJ2-1, with TRBD1 matching over 9 bases. The junction had 6 bases not matched to a gene; V was cut back by 2 bases and J by 3 bases. CDR3 length: 16 amino acids. Germline-derived CDR1 and CDR2 are SGHDT and YYEEEE. Here the CDR3 DNA reads TGTGCCAGCAGCTTCTCGGGACAGGGTGGCTACAATGAGCAGTTCTTC. It codes for CASSFSGQGGYNEQFF.

This sequence joins TRBV7-9 and TRBJ2-2; TRBD1 is a possible D gene (5 bases). The CDR3 has 19 amino acids. With 4 bases removed from V and 7 bases from J, the gap between germline ends came to 28 bases. The germline gives CDR1 SEHNR, CDR2 FQNEAQ (reference sequence). The CDR3 loop is CASSSPSGRIEQGGGELFF. The CDR3 coding sequence is TGTGCCAGCAGCTCCCCGTCAGGTCGGATTGAGCAGGGCGGCGGGGAGCTGTTTTTT. Full variable domain (missing parts from reference TRBV7-9 and TRBJ2-2): DTGVSQNPRHKITKRGQNVTFRCDPISEHNRLYWYRQTLGQGPEFLTYFQNEAQLEKSRLLSDRFSAERPKGSFSTLEIQRTEQGDSAMYLCASSSPSGRIEQGGGELFFGEGSRLTVL.

The chain is built from TRBV7-2 and TRBJ2-3; D possibly corresponds to TRBD2 (6 bases). This CDR3 is built from 11 residues. The V end lost 4 bases, the J end lost 11 bases, and 10 bases lay between the germline ends. Germline V lookup: CDR1 SGHTA, CDR2 FQGNSA. The CDR3 DNA reads as TGTGCCAGCAGCTCGGGACTTATGCAGTATTTT. This translates into CASSSGLMQYF.

Ten or more counts support this clone. V and J are TRBV18 and TRBJ2-3, with no clear D. Trimming removed 3 bases from V and 3 bases from J, with 4 bases in between. CDR1 and CDR2 from the germline V gene are KGHSH and LQKENI. CDR3 size: 12 residues. The CDR3 here is CASSPRTDTQYF. The CDR3 DNA reads TGTGCCAGCTCACCCAGGACAGATACGCAGTATTTT.

The chain recombines TRBV29-1 with TRBJ1-2; D not resolved. Germline loops: CDR1 SQVTM, CDR2 ANQGSEA. This CDR3 region has 12 residues. The CDR3, as DNA: TGCAGTGACCTGGCGGCCCGTGACGGCTACACCTTC. Encoded protein: CSDLAARDGYTF.

This chain links TRBV7-3 with TRBJ2-3; 8 nucleotides agree with TRBD2. Germline-derived CDR1 and CDR2 are SGHTA and FQGTGA. V shed 0 bases, J shed 2 bases, and the junction held 7 bases outside the gene matches. This CDR3 has 17 residues. The CDR3 coding sequence is TGTGCCAGCAGCTTAACAGCCAGCGGGGGATTCACAGATACGCAGTATTTT. Protein: CASSLTASGGFTDTQYF.

This chain connects TRBV7-3 to TRBJ2-5; 8 bases fit TRBD2. CDR3 length: 15 amino acids. V gave up 2 bases and J gave up 5 bases; unmatched junction bases: 7. The V gene's germline CDR1 is SGHTA and CDR2 FQGTGA. The CDR3 DNA sequence: TGTGCCAGCAGCTTAGGGCGGGGGGTCCAGGAGACCCAGTACTTC. Residues: CASSLGRGVQETQYF.

The chain joins TRBV7-2 to TRBJ1-4; D unresolved. V lost 0 bases and J 8 bases, leaving 10 bases between the germline ends. Germline V CDR1 and CDR2: SGHTA, FQGNSA. CDR3 size: 14 residues. CDR3 sequence: CASSLAGRGEKLFF. Here the CDR3 DNA reads TGTGCCAGCAGCTTAGCCGGAAGAGGGGAAAAACTGTTTTTT.

V is TRBV7-3 and J is TRBJ2-7; TRBD2 agrees at 14 bases. V trimming: 5 bases; J trimming: 6 bases; junction bases outside the gene matches: 6. CDR1 is SGHTA and CDR2 is FQGTGA in the germline V gene. The CDR3 is 15 residues long. CDR3 residues: CASSPGLAGVSEQYF. CDR3 DNA: TGTGCCAGCAGCCCGGGACTAGCGGGGGTTAGCGAGCAGTACTTC. Based on the CDR3 plus reference TRBV7-3 and TRBJ2-7, the full variable domain is GAGVSQTPSNKVTEKGKYVELRCDPISGHTALYWYRQSLGQGPEFLIYFQGTGAADDSGLPNDRFFAVRPEGSVSTLKIQRTERGDSAVYLCASSPGLAGVSEQYFGPGTRLTVT.

This clone was seen only once. The rearrangement links TRBV10-3 to TRBJ1-1; 8 bases line up with TRBD1. The CDR3 spans 14 residues. V dropped 0 bases and J dropped 7; count of bases not matched to a gene: 4. Per germline, CDR1 ENHRY and CDR2 SYGVKD. CDR3 DNA sequence: TGTGCCATCAGTGAGTCGCGGGGACAGGATGAAGCTTTCTTT. It translates to CAISESRGQDEAFF.

This clone was detected only once. CDR3 DNA: TGCGCCAGCAGCCCCAGCGGGGGGGCAAAAAACATTCAGTACTTC. Its protein product is CASSPSGGAKNIQYF. The chain carries TRBV5-1 and TRBJ2-4; 10 nucleotides agree with TRBD2. Per the germline V gene, CDR1 is SGHRS and CDR2 is YFSETQ. The CDR3 sequence is 15 residues long. V shed 4 bases, J shed 4 bases, and the junction held 5 bases outside the gene matches.

The chain carries TRBV30 and TRBJ1-5, with 9 bases identical to TRBD1. The CDR3 consists of 16 residues. V lost 5 bases and J lost 0; bases outside the gene matches: 8. Germline lookup yields CDR1 GTSNPN and CDR2 SVGIG (reference sequence). CDR3 sequence (DNA): TGTGCCTGGGGGACAGGGAGAGGGTATAGCAATCAGCCCCAGCATTTT. Amino acid sequence: CAWGTGRGYSNQPQHF. The whole variable domain, remainder taken from reference TRBV30 and TRBJ1-5, is SQTIHQWPATLVQPVGSPLSLECTVEGTSNPNLYWYRQAAGRGLQLLFYSVGIGQISSEVPQNLSASRPQDRQFILSSKKLLLSDSGFYLCAWGTGRGYSNQPQHFGDGTRLSIL.

The gene calls are TRBV27 and TRBJ2-3, with TRBD2 identical over 9 bases. This CDR3 contains 18 residues. Trimming at V came to 6 bases and at J to 2 bases, leaving 15 bases not matched to a gene. Germline V gene lookup returns CDR1 MNHEY and CDR2 SMNVEV (reference sequence). CDR3 protein: CASSLRRGGLLNTDTQYF. DNA of the CDR3: TGTGCCAGCAGCCTCCGGCGGGGGGGCCTTCTAAACACAGATACGCAGTATTTT.

Only a few counts were recorded for this clone. The chain has TRBV7-9 and TRBJ1-6, with D perhaps matching TRBD1 (5 bases). The CDR3 consists of 15 residues. The germline gives CDR1 SEHNR, CDR2 FQNEAQ (reference sequence). V lost 5 bases to trimming and J lost 9 bases, with 17 bases between them. CDR3 loop: CASSARDSRSSPLHF. The CDR3 nucleotides are TGTGCCAGCAGCGCGCGGGACTCAAGAAGTTCACCCCTCCACTTT. Full variable domain (missing parts from reference TRBV7-9 and TRBJ1-6): DTGVSQNPRHKITKRGQNVTFRCDPISEHNRLYWYRQTLGQGPEFLTYFQNEAQLEKSRLLSDRFSAERPKGSFSTLEIQRTEQGDSAMYLCASSARDSRSSPLHFGNGTRLTVT.

V gene TRBV25-1 combines with J gene TRBJ2-2, with D perhaps TRBD1 (6 bases). This CDR3 has 16 residues. With 8 bases removed from V and 4 bases from J, the gap between germline ends came to 20 bases. Germline assignment: CDR1 MGHDK and CDR2 SYGVNS. CDR3 nucleotides: TGTGCCAGCGGGGGCGGTGGCCAGGGGCGCACCGGGGAGCTGTTTTTT. Its translation is CASGGGGQGRTGELFF.

V and J are TRBV7-2 and TRBJ2-5, with D perhaps TRBD1 (5 bases). The CDR3 is made up of 13 amino acids. Trimming took off 1 base at V and 3 bases at J, with 6 bases between the two ends. From germline, CDR1 is SGHTA and CDR2 FQGNSA. CDR3 protein: CASSLVREETQYF. DNA of the CDR3: TGTGCCAGCAGCTTAGTCAGGGAAGAGACCCAGTACTTC.

The count of this clone is one. The chain is built from TRBV6-2 or TRBV6-3 and TRBJ1-5; TRBD1 matches 10 bases. The CDR3 loop spans 15 amino acids. V was clipped by 5 bases and J by 7 bases; unmatched bases: 8. The V gene's germline CDR1 is MNHEY and CDR2 SVGEGT. The CDR3 nucleotides read TGTGCCAGCAGTCGGACAGGGGGGCAGCGCCAGCCCCAGCATTTT. It specifies CASSRTGGQRQPQHF.